The next 22 T cell receptor beta chains were all read from a single sample in a study of monozygotic twins with inflammatory bowel disease. Each CDR3 protein gets one entry in TCRdb, which reprocessed the 5' RACE reads and gives no DNA. The sample is made up of some 150,000 distinct CDR3 sequences, and the top ten hold more than 0.95% of it. Sequencing used blood. The receptors were sampled from a human donor with ulcerative colitis or Crohn's disease, or a healthy co-twin of an affected twin (not recorded which).

The CDR3 here is CASRSDRDYLTDTQYF. J is TRBJ2-3 and V is TRBV7-9; TCRdb's D call, TRBD1, is unchecked because there is no DNA. Germline V CDR1 and CDR2: SEHNR, FQNEAQ (reference sequence). This CDR3 comprises 16 residues.

The chain employs TRBV20-1 and TRBJ2-3. Germline V CDR1 and CDR2: DFQATT, SNEGSKA (reference sequence). CDR3 size: 12 residues. The CDR3 is CSASGPTDTQYF.

The chain carries TRBV29-1 and TRBJ2-1. CDR1 is SQVTM and CDR2 is ANQGSEA in the germline V gene. There are 14 residues in the CDR3. CDR3 amino acids: CSVEGAHSYNEQFF.

The J gene is TRBJ2-1, the V gene TRBV27; TCRdb returns TRBD2, unconfirmable since there is no DNA. The CDR3 contains 15 residues. Germline V gene data show CDR1 as MNHEY and CDR2 as SMNVEV (reference sequence). CDR3 in amino acids: CASTLGLAEYNEQFF.

The rearrangement joins TRBV7-2 to TRBJ2-3; TCRdb's D call, TRBD1, is unchecked because there is no DNA. CDR1 SGHTA and CDR2 FQGNSA come from the germline V gene. The CDR3 covers 13 residues. The CDR3: CASSSPDTDTQYF.

CDR3 in amino acids: CSAPSSAGKTQYF. V is TRBV20-1 and J is TRBJ2-5; as DNA is missing, the TRBD1 call by TCRdb cannot be tested. Looked up from germline, CDR1 is DFQATT and CDR2 is SNEGSKA (reference sequence). The CDR3 runs 13 residues.

The chain carries TRBV5-1 and TRBJ1-5; TCRdb gives TRBD1 as the D gene, but with no DNA this cannot be confirmed. Germline assignment: CDR1 SGHRS and CDR2 YFSETQ. The CDR3 sequence is 16 residues long. The chain's CDR3 is CASSLGGQGEFQPQHF. The full variable domain, completed using reference TRBV5-1 and TRBJ1-5, is KAGVTQTPRYLIKTRGQQVTLSCSPISGHRSVSWYQQTPGQGLQFLFEYFSETQRNKGNFPGRFSGRQFSNSRSEMNVSTLELGDSALYLCASSLGGQGEFQPQHFGDGTRLSIL.

The chain is built from TRBV18 and TRBJ2-7; the TCRdb call, TRBD2, lacks DNA for checking. The CDR3 loop spans 17 amino acids. The germline gives CDR1 KGHSH, CDR2 LQKENI. This CDR3 reads CASSPPRLAGAGYEQYF. The variable domain in full, with the rest retrieved from reference TRBV18 and TRBJ2-7, is NAGVMQNPRHLVRRRGQEARLRCSPMKGHSHVYWYRQLPEEGLKFMVYLQKENIIDESGMPKERFSAEFPKEGPSILRIQQVVRGDSAAYFCASSPPRLAGAGYEQYFGPGTRLTVT.

The rearrangement joins TRBV14 to TRBJ1-1. CDR1 is SGHDN and CDR2 is FVKESK in the germline V gene. The length of the CDR3 is 14 residues. The CDR3 sequence is CASSQVHKNTEAFF.

The chain employs TRBV7-2 and TRBJ2-1; TCRdb reports TRBD1, a call that lacks DNA to check it against. This CDR3 comprises 15 residues. CDR1 SGHTA and CDR2 FQGNSA come from the germline V gene. This CDR3 is CASSPLGVVHNEQFF.

The CDR3 spells CSARVGSTSTDTQYF. The chain links TRBV20-1 to TRBJ2-3. Per the germline V gene, CDR1 is DFQATT and CDR2 is SNEGSKA (reference sequence). The CDR3 covers 15 residues.

This sequence joins TRBV21-1 and TRBJ2-1; the D call of TRBD1 rests on TCRdb alone, since no DNA is present to check it. TRBV21-1 is a pseudogene locus. This CDR3 comprises 16 residues. The CDR3 protein is CASSKPQRINPQGGFF.

V gene TRBV20-1 combines with J gene TRBJ2-1; TCRdb calls TRBD1, which cannot be checked without DNA. The CDR3 consists of 15 residues. The germline CDR1 and CDR2 sequences are DFQATT and SNEGSKA (reference sequence). CDR3 amino acids: CSARTGTGGYNEQFF.

The chain combines TRBV4-2 with TRBJ2-5; the D call of TRBD1 rests on TCRdb alone, since no DNA is present to check it. This CDR3 is 17 amino acids long. Per the germline V gene, CDR1 is LGHNA and CDR2 is YNFKEQ. The CDR3 loop is CASSQVGPGQGGETQYF.

V and J are TRBV12-3 or TRBV12-4 and TRBJ2-7; TCRdb lists TRBD1, though no DNA is available to test this call. The CDR3 sequence is 15 residues long. CDR3 residues: CASSPPTGGGYEQYF.

The chain couples TRBV19 to TRBJ2-1; the TRBD2 assignment by TCRdb is unverifiable without DNA. Germline values: CDR1 LNHDA, CDR2 SQIVND (reference sequence). This CDR3 is built from 16 residues. The CDR3 loop reads CASSILGPLRRDEQFF.

This chain uses TRBV3-1 with TRBJ1-1. The CDR3 is made up of 12 amino acids. Per germline, CDR1 LGHDT and CDR2 YNNKEL (reference sequence). CDR3 sequence: CASSPMNTEAFF.

The rearrangement joins TRBV10-3 to TRBJ1-5; the D call from TCRdb, TRBD1, cannot be confirmed without DNA. The germline V gene encodes CDR1 ENHRY and CDR2 SYGVKD. The CDR3 has 14 residues. The chain's CDR3 is CAIRGDSQGQPQHF.

This sequence joins TRBV20-1 and TRBJ2-4; TCRdb's D gene call, TRBD1, goes unchecked for lack of DNA. CDR3 size: 13 residues. Germline CDR1 DFQATT, CDR2 SNEGSKA (reference sequence). Here the CDR3 reads CSATPGTADIQYF.

The chain recombines TRBV5-1 with TRBJ2-1; TCRdb reports TRBD2, a call that lacks DNA to check it against. Germline V gene data show CDR1 as SGHRS and CDR2 as YFSETQ. This CDR3 region has 16 residues. This CDR3 is CASSLYKREPNNEQFF.

The chain couples TRBV12-3 or TRBV12-4 to TRBJ2-1; TCRdb designates TRBD2, a call that cannot be tested without DNA. There are 13 residues in the CDR3. Here the CDR3 reads CASTLTGRNEQFF.

The chain couples TRBV12-3 or TRBV12-4 to TRBJ1-6; the TCRdb call, TRBD1, lacks DNA for checking. The CDR3 runs 13 residues. CDR3 sequence: CASSLTDNSPLHF.